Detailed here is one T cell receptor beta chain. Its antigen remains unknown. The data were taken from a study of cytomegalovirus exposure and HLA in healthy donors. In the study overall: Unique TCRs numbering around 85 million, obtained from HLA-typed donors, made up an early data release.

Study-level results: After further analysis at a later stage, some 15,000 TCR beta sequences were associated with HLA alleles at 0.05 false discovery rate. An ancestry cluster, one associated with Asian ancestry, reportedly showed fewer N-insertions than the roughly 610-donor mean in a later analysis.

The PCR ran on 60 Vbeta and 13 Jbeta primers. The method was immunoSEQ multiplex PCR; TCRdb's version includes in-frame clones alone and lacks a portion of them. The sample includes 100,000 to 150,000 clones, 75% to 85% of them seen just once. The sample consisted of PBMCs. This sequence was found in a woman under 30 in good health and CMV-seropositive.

The CDR3 region has the DNA TGCGCCAGCAGCTTGAGTTGGGGGGGAGGGTATGAGCAGTTCTTC. Translated, it gives CASSLSWGGGYEQFF. The chain has TRBV5-1 and TRBJ2-1, with TRBD2 matching over 7 bases. CDR3 length: 15 amino acids. Germline CDR1 is SGHRS and CDR2 is YFSETQ. The J segment lost 8 bases and the V segment lost 1 base, leaving 9 bases of the junction unmatched.